This entry features one T cell receptor beta chain sequence. Antigen unknown. As every portion of the isolated RNA was reverse transcribed, the sequencing read expressed TCRB transcripts. The method was immunoSEQ multiplex PCR; TCRdb's version includes in-frame clones alone and lacks a portion of them. This repertoire shows around 400,000 clones, over 12% found once; its top ten account for about 0.02%. The data were obtained in a study of beta chain features in type 1 diabetes. Trimming left V 0 bases short and J 0 bases short, with 15 bases between. The length of the CDR3 is 18 residues. Germline assignment: CDR1 MGHRA and CDR2 YSYEKL. Study outcomes and limitations: VDJ junctions in type 1 diabetes patients carried more deletions and fewer insertions. A potential PCR bias toward shorter templates would be equal in patient and control samples. When Type 1 diabetes patients were examined, their TCRB CDR3s proved moderately but significantly shorter in all four CD4+ subsets.

The chain joins TRBV4-1 to TRBJ2-1; perhaps TRBD2 as D (5 bases). The specimen was naive CD4+ T cells from blood. The receptor's source is a woman younger than 30 in good health. The CDR3, as DNA: TGCGCCAGCAGCCAAGAGGCCCCGGGGTTTAGCTCCTACAATGAGCAGTTCTTC. Its translation is CASSQEAPGFSSYNEQFF.